This TCR beta chain was sequenced during a study of T cells in Graves' hyperthyroidism and ophthalmopathy. Study outcomes and limitations: Ophthalmopathy was model-predicted a median about six months pre-onset. Ophthalmopathy and stable hyperthyroidism were separated by a 13 V-J model.

In its sample, this clonotype was seen many times. The antigen remains undetermined. Germline V gene lookup returns CDR1 DFQATT and CDR2 SNEGSKA (reference sequence). This CDR3 is built from 14 residues. V was trimmed by 4 bases and J by 0 bases, leaving 11 bases between them. Using RNA transcripts as the source, TCR beta CDR3 regions were amplified. During a first-round RT-PCR of the TCR CDR3, the HTBI primer set was used. TCRdb processed the multiplex PCR reads anew with MiXCR; each CDR3 protein has one entry. In the table there are 500,000 to 800,000 distinct CDR3 sequences, about 14% of which are singletons.

Material: blood. The receptor was isolated from a woman in her forties or fifties with Graves' ophthalmopathy. The chain recombines TRBV20-1 with TRBJ2-3; D unclear. CDR3 protein: CSATPLASTDTQYF. CDR3 in DNA: TGCAGTGCTACACCTTTGGCTAGCACAGATACGCAGTATTTT.